A single sample gave rise to the 12 T cell receptor beta chains below, sequenced in a study of OX40 agonist ivuxolimab in advanced cancers. This table comes from immunoSEQ multiplex PCR, and its TCRdb copy is limited to in-frame clones, with some not included. The sample lists more than 100,000 clones; around 87% were seen once. The sequenced sample was CD4+ or CD8+ T cells sorted from blood, obtained in a trial of the OX40 agonist ivuxolimab. The receptors were gathered from an adult with an advanced solid tumor such as melanoma, head and neck, liver or kidney cancer.

The chain links TRBV29-1 to TRBJ2-2; D might be TRBD1 or TRBD2, each matching 7 bases. The V gene's germline CDR1 is SQVTM and CDR2 ANQGSEA. V lost 3 bases and J 1 base, leaving 12 bases between the germline ends. This CDR3 is 15 amino acids long. The CDR3 protein is CSVEGGTENTGELFF. In DNA form, the CDR3 reads TGCAGCGTTGAGGGGGGGACAGAGAACACCGGGGAGCTGTTTTTT.

This clone appeared a few times. The gene calls are TRBV11-2 and TRBJ1-2; TRBD1 aligns across 9 bases. Germline V lookup: CDR1 SGHAT, CDR2 FQNNGV. V gave up 4 bases and J gave up 5 bases; unmatched junction bases: 8. The CDR3 is 15 amino acids. Here the CDR3 reads CASSSLRGTGYGYTF. Here the CDR3 DNA reads TGTGCCAGCAGCTCCTTGAGGGGGACAGGGTATGGCTACACCTTC.

This clone was detected once. The chain links TRBV11-2 to TRBJ2-3; D remains ambiguous. Per the germline V gene, CDR1 is SGHAT and CDR2 is FQNNGV. This CDR3 contains 14 residues. Trimming stripped 2 bases from V and 0 bases from J, with 6 bases between. The DNA of the CDR3 is TGTGCCAGCAGCTTAAGACCTAGCACAGATACGCAGTATTTT. As protein: CASSLRPSTDTQYF.

The CDR3 spells CASSYGRGETQYF. DNA for the CDR3: TGTGCCAGCAGTTATGGGAGAGGGGAGACCCAGTACTTC. The chain joins TRBV6-6 to TRBJ2-5; possibly TRBD2 for D (5 bases). The CDR3 is 13 amino acids. V dropped 3 bases and J dropped 5 bases, with 10 bases sitting between them. The V gene's germline CDR1 is MNHNY and CDR2 SVGAGI (reference sequence).

The V call is TRBV11-2, the J call TRBJ1-6; 7 bases map to TRBD1. The CDR3 loop spans 14 amino acids. V shed 3 bases, J shed 7 bases, and the junction held 3 bases outside the gene matches. CDR1 is SGHAT and CDR2 is FQNNGV in the germline V gene. The DNA for the CDR3 is TGTGCCAGCAGCTTCCGGGACAGAAATTCACCCCTCCACTTT. Translation gives CASSFRDRNSPLHF.

This clone is a singleton in its sample. The V call is TRBV28, the J call TRBJ2-3; TRBD2 matches at 10 bases. The CDR3 is 17 residues long. CDR1 MDHEN and CDR2 SYDVKM come from the germline V gene. The ends lost 4 bases at V and 1 base at J; junction bases unmatched: 8. The DNA of the CDR3 is TGTGCCAGCAGTTCGCTGACCGGGACTAGCGGCACAGATACGCAGTATTTT. Its translation: CASSSLTGTSGTDTQYF.

The V call is TRBV7-9, the J call TRBJ2-7; 12 bases align to TRBD1. With 4 bases clipped from V and 0 bases from J, the junction kept 1 base outside the gene matches. The CDR3 is made up of 15 amino acids. Germline-derived CDR1 and CDR2 are SEHNR and FQNEAQ (reference sequence). CDR3 residues: CASSSGQGASYEQYF. The CDR3 coding sequence is TGTGCCAGCAGCTCGGGACAGGGGGCCTCCTACGAGCAGTACTTC.

CDR3 protein: CASSLTLGGGNQPQHF. CDR3 DNA sequence: TGTGCCAGCAGCTTAACCCTAGGGGGCGGCAATCAGCCCCAGCATTTT. The chain combines TRBV5-6 with TRBJ1-5, with 7 bases that match TRBD1. The CDR3 contains 16 residues. The V segment lost 2 bases and the J segment 2 bases; nucleotides outside the gene matches: 7. Germline lookup yields CDR1 SGHDT and CDR2 YYEEEE.

The J gene is TRBJ2-3, the V gene TRBV5-1; the D is unclear. Germline CDR1 reads SGHRS; CDR2 reads YFSETQ. There are 11 residues in the CDR3. Trimming stripped 0 bases from V and 5 bases from J, with 1 base between. The CDR3 DNA follows: TGCGCCAGCAGCTTGGAAGATACGCAGTATTTT. This codes for CASSLEDTQYF.

CDR3 in amino acids: CASSLGHLSYEQYF. The DNA for the CDR3 is TGTGCCAGCAGCTTGGGACACCTCTCCTACGAGCAGTACTTC. The chain combines TRBV5-8 with TRBJ2-7; D uncertain. V dropped 0 bases and J dropped 0 bases, with 7 bases sitting between them. There are 14 residues in the CDR3. Germline V gene lookup returns CDR1 SGHTS and CDR2 YDEGEE.

The chain combines TRBV28 with TRBJ1-1; 8 positions match TRBD1. Germline values: CDR1 MDHEN, CDR2 SYDVKM. The CDR3 contains 14 residues. After removal of 3 bases from V and 6 bases from J, the junction contained 6 bases not matched to a gene. CDR3 loop: CASSLSQGAAEAFF. The CDR3 DNA follows: TGTGCCAGCAGTTTGTCGCAGGGGGCGGCTGAAGCTTTCTTT.

The CDR3 DNA sequence: TGTGCCAGCAGCTTAGGCTCTCAGAACTCCTACGAGCAGTACTTC. Protein: CASSLGSQNSYEQYF. The chain employs TRBV11-3 and TRBJ2-7; no firm D call. The CDR3 spans 15 residues. Germline assignment: CDR1 SGHNT and CDR2 YENEEA. V lost 1 base and J lost 0, with 10 bases in between.